This T cell receptor beta chain stems from a study of CD8 T cells in Susac syndrome. Notes on the study in general: The CD4+ T cell repertoire of patients with Susac syndrome showed no detectable clonal expansion. The authors acknowledged that their TCR sequencing and HLA analysis involved a relatively small number of individuals.

To note about this clonotype: The antigen is undetermined.

The authors reverse transcribed about 0.5 to 1 ug RNA with random hexamers. TCRdb re-analysed the immunoSEQ multiplex PCR reads in MiXCR, keeping a single row per CDR3 protein. The data show about 240,000 distinct CDR3 sequences, approximately 95% seen once. TCR beta from blood CD8+ and CD4+ T cells was sequenced. Negative isolation was used for CD8+ and CD4+ T cells, and FACS enrichment was applied to TEMRA cells. The sequenced material came from CD4+ T cells from PBMCs. The clonotype was recovered from a human donor with Susac syndrome.

The CDR3 loop is CSVARNTYGYTF. Written as DNA, the CDR3 is TGCAGCGTTGCCCGGAACACCTATGGCTACACCTTC. The chain recombines TRBV29-1 with TRBJ1-2; D is unresolved. Trimming took off 4 bases at V and 4 bases at J, with 10 bases between the two ends. The length of the CDR3 is 12 residues. Germline V gives CDR1 SQVTM, CDR2 ANQGSEA.